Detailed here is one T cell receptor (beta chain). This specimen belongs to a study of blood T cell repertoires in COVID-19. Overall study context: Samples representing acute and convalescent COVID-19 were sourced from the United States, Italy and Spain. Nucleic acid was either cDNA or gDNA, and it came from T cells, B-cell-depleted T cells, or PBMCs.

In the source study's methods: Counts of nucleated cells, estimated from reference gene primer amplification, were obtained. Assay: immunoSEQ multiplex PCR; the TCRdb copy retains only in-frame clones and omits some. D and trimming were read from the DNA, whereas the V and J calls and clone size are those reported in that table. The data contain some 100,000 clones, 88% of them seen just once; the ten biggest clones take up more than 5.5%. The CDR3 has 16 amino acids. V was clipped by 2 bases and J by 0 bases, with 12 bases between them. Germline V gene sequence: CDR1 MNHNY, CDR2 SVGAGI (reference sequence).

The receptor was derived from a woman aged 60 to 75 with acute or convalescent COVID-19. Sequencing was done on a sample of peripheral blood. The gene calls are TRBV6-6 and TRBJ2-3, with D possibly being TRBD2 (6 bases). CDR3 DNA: TGTGCCAGCAGTTACGTAGCGGTATATAGCACAGATACGCAGTATTTT. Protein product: CASSYVAVYSTDTQYF.